This T cell receptor (beta chain) stems from a study of T cells expressing NK-cell markers. Study-level information: Eight donors were sequenced, of whom seven were HCMV-seropositive, while the remaining one was HCMV-seronegative.

5'RACE template switching with UMIs generated TCR beta cDNA. Reprocessing the 5' RACE reads, TCRdb reports a single entry for every CDR3 protein and omits DNA. The sample holds roughly 430,000 distinct CDR3 sequences. Germline V gene sequence: CDR1 SEHNR, CDR2 FQNEAQ (reference sequence). This CDR3 spans 14 amino acids. On this clonotype itself: Its antigen is not known.

Regarding the study as a whole: Where several donors were concerned, these clonotypes also led the CD3+CD56-NKG2C+ fraction. About 6 donors had dominant NKG2C+ clonotypes that comprised roughly 1.0-7.5% of their CD8+ T cells.

The sequence derives from a woman aged 18-69 years in good health. The V gene is TRBV7-9, the J gene TRBJ1-1. Material: blood T cells: a sorted CD56 or NKG2C T cell subset, CD4+ or CD8+ T cells, or bulk PBMC T cells (not recorded which). The CDR3 loop reads CASSFTAGNTEAFF. The full variable domain, rest sourced from reference TRBV7-9 and TRBJ1-1, is DTGVSQNPRHKITKRGQNVTFRCDPISEHNRLYWYRQTLGQGPEFLTYFQNEAQLEKSRLLSDRFSAERPKGSFSTLEIQRTEQGDSAMYLCASSFTAGNTEAFFGQGTRLTVV.